The sequence of this T cell receptor beta chain was determined in a study of cytomegalovirus exposure and HLA in healthy donors. Both 60 Vbeta primers and 13 Jbeta primers went into the PCR. Clones were read by immunoSEQ multiplex PCR, and TCRdb kept only the in-frame ones, dropping some. This sample has about 130,000 clones, with 65% to 85% found just once. Whole-study results and caveats: Owing to their indistinguishability, certain V segments, notably TRBV6-2 and TRBV6-3, were excluded.

The V gene's germline CDR1 is MGHRA and CDR2 YSYEKL. This CDR3 is 14 amino acids long. Trimming removed 5 bases from V and 2 bases from J, with 7 bases in between. For this clone: Its antigen is undetermined.

This TCR was recovered from a man aged 18 to 29 in good health and CMV-seropositive. The chain uses TRBV4-1 and TRBJ2-6, with a tentative D call TRBD2 (6 bases). The sample was PBMCs. This CDR3 is CASSGGPGANVLTF. The CDR3, as DNA: TGCGCCAGCAGCGGAGGGCCTGGGGCCAACGTCCTGACTTTC.